This TCR beta chain was recovered during a study of blood T cells in healthy people across ages. Regarding the study as a whole: Per million T cells, TCR beta diversity dropped about linearly as age rose.

Concerning this clonotype: Its cognate antigen is unknown.

Germline V gene lookup returns CDR1 SGHDT and CDR2 YYEEEE. There are 15 residues in the CDR3. The V and J ends lost 4 bases and 2 bases respectively, with 13 bases between them. Donors each provided roughly 10 milliliters of peripheral blood. Primers used in a second PCR of roughly 6 to 11 cycles were a sample-barcoded 5' primer and a J-beta primer mix. All cDNA molecules were each tagged by a template-switch adaptor with 12 random nucleotides. TCRdb reprocessed the 5' RACE reads via MiXCR and lists one record per CDR3 protein. The table records 650,000 to 1,000,000 distinct CDR3 sequences, roughly 40% of them present only once.

The chain uses TRBV5-6 and TRBJ2-1; maybe TRBD1 (7 bases). The source is a man younger than 30 in good health. The specimen sequenced was blood. The CDR3 nucleotides read TGTGCCAGCAGCCAACAGGGGAGGACCTACAATGAGCAGTTCTTC. Translating it yields CASSQQGRTYNEQFF.